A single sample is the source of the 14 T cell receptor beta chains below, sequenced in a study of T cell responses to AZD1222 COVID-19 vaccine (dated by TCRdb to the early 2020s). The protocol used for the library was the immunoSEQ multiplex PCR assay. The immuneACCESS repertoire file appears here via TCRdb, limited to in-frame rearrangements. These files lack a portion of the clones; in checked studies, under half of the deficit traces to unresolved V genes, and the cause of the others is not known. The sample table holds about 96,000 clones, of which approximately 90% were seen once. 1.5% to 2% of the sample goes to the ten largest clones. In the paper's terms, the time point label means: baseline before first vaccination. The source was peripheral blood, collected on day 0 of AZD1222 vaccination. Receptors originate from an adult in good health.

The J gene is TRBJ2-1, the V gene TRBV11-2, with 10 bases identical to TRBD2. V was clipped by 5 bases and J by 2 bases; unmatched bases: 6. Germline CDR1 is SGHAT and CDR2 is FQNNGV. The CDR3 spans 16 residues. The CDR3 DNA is TGTGCCAGCAGCGGCCGGACTAGCGGCACCTACAATGAGCAGTTCTTC. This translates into CASSGRTSGTYNEQFF.

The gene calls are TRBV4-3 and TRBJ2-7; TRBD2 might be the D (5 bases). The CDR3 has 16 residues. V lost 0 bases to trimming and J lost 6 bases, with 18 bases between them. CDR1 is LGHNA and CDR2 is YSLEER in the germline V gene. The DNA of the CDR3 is TGCGCCAGCAGCCAAGATTGGAGTGCAGGAGGAGCCGAGCAGTACTTC. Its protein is CASSQDWSAGGAEQYF.

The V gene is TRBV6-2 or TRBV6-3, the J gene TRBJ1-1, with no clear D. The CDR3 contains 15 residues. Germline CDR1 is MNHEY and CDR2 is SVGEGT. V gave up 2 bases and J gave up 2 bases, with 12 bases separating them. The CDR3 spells CASSYSLAGNTEAFF. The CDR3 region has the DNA TGTGCCAGCAGTTACAGTCTCGCCGGCAACACTGAAGCTTTCTTT.

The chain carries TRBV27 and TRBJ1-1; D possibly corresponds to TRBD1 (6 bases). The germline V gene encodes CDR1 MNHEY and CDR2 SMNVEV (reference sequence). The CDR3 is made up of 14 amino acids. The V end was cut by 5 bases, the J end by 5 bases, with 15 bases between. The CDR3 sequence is CASSLRGRRTEAFF. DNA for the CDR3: TGTGCCAGCAGTCTCAGGGGTAGAAGAACTGAAGCTTTCTTT.

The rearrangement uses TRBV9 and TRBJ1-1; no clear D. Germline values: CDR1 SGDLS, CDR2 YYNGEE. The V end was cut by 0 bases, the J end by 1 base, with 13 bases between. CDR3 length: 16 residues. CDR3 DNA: TGTGCCAGCAGCGTAGGAGCAGGCACGAAGAACACTGAAGCTTTCTTT. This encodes CASSVGAGTKNTEAFF.

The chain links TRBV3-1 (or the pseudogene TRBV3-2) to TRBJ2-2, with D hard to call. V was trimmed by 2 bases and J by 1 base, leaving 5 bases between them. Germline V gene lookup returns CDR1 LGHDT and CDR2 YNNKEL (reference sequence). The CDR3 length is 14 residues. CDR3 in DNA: TGTGCCAGCAGCCAAAAGGGGAACACCGGGGAGCTGTTTTTT. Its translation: CASSQKGNTGELFF.

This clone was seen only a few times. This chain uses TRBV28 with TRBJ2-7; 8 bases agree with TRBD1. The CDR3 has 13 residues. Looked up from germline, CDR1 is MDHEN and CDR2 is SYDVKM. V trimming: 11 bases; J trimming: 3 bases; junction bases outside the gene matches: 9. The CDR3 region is CAATGGFSYEQYF. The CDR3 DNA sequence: TGTGCCGCAACAGGGGGTTTTAGCTACGAGCAGTACTTC.

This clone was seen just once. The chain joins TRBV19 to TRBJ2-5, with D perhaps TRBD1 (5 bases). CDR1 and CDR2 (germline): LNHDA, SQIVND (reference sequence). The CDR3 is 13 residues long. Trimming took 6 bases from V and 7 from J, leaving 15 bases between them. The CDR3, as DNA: TGTGCCAGTAGCGTGGGGCTAAGGGGGACCCAGTACTTC. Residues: CASSVGLRGTQYF.

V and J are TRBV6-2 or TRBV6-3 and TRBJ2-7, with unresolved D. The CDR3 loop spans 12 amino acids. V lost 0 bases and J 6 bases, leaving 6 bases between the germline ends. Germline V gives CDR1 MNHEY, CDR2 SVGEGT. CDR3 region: CASSYSHREQYF. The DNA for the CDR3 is TGTGCCAGCAGTTACTCTCACCGCGAGCAGTACTTC.

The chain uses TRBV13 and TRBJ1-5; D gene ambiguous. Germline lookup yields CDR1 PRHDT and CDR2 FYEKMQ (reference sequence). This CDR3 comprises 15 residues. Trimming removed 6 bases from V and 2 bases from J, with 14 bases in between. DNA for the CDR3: TGTGCCAGCAGTTCACGGGGAGGCGGCAATCAGCCCCAGCATTTT. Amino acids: CASSSRGGGNQPQHF.

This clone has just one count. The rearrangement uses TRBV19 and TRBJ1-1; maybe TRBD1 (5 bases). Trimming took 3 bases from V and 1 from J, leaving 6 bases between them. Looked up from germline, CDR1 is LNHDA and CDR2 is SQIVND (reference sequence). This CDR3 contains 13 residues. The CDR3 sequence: CASSMTANTEAFF. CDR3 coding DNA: TGTGCCAGTAGTATGACAGCGAACACTGAAGCTTTCTTT.

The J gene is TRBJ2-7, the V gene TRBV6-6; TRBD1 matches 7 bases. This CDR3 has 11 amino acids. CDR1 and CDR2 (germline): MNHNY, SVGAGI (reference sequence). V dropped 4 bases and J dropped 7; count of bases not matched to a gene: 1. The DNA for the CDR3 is TGTGCCAGCAGTTGGACAGGAGAGCAGTACTTC. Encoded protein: CASSWTGEQYF.

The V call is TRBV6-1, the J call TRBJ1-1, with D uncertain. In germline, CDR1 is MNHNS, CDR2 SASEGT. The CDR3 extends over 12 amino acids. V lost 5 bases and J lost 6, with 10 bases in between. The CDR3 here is CASSSLVPEAFF. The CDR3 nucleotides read TGTGCCAGCAGTAGTCTGGTCCCTGAAGCTTTCTTT.

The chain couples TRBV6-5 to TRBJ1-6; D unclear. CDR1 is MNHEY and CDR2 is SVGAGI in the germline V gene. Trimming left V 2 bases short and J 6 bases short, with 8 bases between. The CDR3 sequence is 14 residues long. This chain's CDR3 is CASSYGGSNSPLHF. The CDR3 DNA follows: TGTGCCAGCAGTTACGGTGGCAGTAATTCACCCCTCCACTTT.